This TCR beta chain is from a study of shared clonotypes between healthy human individuals. CDR3 length equals 14 residues. Germline CDR1 PRHDT, CDR2 FYEKMQ (reference sequence). Trimming removed 5 bases at V and 1 base at J, with 9 bases between. Naivety among CD8 cells was defined by CD45RO negativity and positive CCR7 selection, thereby excluding terminally differentiated effector memory CD45RA+ cells. Profiling relied on immunoSEQ multiplex PCR, and the TCRdb table lists in-frame clones only, not all of them. This sample carries about 1,800,000 clones, roughly 95% of them seen once, and the ten largest clones take 0.95% to 1.5%. This clone was observed a single time. Antigen specificity is unknown. Study results and limitations: A small donor pool kept down the genetic and exposure-history diversity that was represented.

This receptor was identified in a young man in good health. Sequencing input: naive CD8+ T cells sorted from blood. The chain joins TRBV13 to TRBJ1-3; tentatively, D is TRBD1 (6 bases). The CDR3 coding sequence is TGTGCCAGCAGCCTGAGGGGGTCTGGAAACACCATATATTTT. Protein: CASSLRGSGNTIYF.